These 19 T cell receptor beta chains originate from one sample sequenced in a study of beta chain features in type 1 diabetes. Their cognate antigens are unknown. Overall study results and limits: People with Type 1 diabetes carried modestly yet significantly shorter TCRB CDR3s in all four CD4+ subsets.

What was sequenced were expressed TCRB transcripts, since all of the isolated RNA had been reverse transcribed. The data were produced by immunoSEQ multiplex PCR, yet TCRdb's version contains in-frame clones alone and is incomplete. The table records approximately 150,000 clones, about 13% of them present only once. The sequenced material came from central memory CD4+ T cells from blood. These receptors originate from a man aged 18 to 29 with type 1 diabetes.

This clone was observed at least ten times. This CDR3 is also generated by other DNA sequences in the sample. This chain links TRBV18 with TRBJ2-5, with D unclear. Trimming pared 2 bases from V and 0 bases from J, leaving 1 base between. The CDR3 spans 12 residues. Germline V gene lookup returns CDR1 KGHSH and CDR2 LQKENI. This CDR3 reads CASSPNQETQYF. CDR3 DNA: TGTGCCAGCTCACCAAACCAAGAGACCCAGTACTTC.

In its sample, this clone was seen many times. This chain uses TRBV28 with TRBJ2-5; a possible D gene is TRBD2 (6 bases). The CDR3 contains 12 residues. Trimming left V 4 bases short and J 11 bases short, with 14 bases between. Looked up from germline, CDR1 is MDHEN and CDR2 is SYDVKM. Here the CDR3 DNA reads TGTGCCAGCAGTTCCTCGGGAGCAATTCAGTACTTC. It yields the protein CASSSSGAIQYF.

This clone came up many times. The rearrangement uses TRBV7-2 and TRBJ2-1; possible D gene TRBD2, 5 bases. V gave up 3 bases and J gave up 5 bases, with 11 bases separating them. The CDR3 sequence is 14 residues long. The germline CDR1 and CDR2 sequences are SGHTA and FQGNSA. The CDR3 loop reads CASSFQVGNNEQFF. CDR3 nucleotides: TGTGCCAGCAGCTTTCAGGTCGGGAACAATGAGCAGTTCTTC.

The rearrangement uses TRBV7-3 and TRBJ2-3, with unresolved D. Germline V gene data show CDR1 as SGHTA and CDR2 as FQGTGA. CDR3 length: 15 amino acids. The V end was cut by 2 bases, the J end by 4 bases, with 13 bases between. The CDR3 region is CASSLWAREADTQYF. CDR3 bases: TGTGCCAGCAGCTTATGGGCTCGTGAGGCAGATACGCAGTATTTT.

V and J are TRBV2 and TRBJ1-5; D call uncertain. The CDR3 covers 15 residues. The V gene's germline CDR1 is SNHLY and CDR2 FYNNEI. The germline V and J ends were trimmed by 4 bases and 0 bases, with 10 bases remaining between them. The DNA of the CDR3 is TGTGCCAGCAGTGGAGGTTCCAATAGCAATCAGCCCCAGCATTTT. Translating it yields CASSGGSNSNQPQHF.

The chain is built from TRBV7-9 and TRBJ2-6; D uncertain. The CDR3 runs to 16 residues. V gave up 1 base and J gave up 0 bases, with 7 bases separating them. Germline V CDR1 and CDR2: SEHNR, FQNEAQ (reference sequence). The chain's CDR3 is CASSLGQTSGANVLTF. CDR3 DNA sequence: TGTGCCAGCAGCTTAGGTCAGACCTCTGGGGCCAACGTCCTGACTTTC.

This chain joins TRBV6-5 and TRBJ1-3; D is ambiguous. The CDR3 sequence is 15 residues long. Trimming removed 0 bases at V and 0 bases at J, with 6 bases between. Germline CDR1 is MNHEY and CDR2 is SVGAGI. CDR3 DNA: TGTGCCAGCAGTTACTCGATGGTCTCTGGAAACACCATATATTTT. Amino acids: CASSYSMVSGNTIYF.

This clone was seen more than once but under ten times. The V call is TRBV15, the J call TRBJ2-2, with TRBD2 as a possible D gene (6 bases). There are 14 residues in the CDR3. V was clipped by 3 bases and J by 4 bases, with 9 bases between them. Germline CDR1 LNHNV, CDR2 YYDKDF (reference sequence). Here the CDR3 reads CATSSLGGTGELFF. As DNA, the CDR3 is TGTGCCACCAGCAGCTTGGGGGGCACCGGGGAGCTGTTTTTT.

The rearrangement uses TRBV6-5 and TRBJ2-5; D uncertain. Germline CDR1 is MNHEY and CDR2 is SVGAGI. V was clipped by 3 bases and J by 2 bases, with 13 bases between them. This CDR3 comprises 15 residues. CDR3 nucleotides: TGTGCCAGCAGTTATTCCTACGGGCAGCAAGAGACCCAGTACTTC. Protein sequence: CASSYSYGQQETQYF.

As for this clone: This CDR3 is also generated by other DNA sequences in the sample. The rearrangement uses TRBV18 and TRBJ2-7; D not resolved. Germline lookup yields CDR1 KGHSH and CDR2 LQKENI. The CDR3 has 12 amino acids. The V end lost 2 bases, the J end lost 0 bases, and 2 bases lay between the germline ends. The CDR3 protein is CASSPGSYEQYF. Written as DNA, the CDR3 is TGTGCCAGCTCACCAGGCTCCTACGAGCAGTACTTC. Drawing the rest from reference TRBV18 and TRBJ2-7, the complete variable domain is NAGVMQNPRHLVRRRGQEARLRCSPMKGHSHVYWYRQLPEEGLKFMVYLQKENIIDESGMPKERFSAEFPKEGPSILRIQQVVRGDSAAYFCASSPGSYEQYFGPGTRLTVT.

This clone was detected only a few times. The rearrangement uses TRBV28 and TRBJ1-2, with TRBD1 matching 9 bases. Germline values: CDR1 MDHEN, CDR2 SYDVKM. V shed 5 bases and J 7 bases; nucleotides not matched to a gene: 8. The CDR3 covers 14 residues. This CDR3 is CASSRSGTGFGYTF. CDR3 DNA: TGTGCCAGCAGTCGATCCGGGACAGGGTTTGGCTACACCTTC.

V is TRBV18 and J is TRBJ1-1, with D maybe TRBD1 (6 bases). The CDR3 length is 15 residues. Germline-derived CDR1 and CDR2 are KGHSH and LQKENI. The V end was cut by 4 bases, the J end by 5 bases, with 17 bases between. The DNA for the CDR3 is TGTGCCAGCTCACGCCAGAGGGGGACGGATACTGAAGCTTTCTTT. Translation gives CASSRQRGTDTEAFF.

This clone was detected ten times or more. The CDR3 here is CASSLGPPLGQKQFF. The CDR3, as DNA: TGTGCCAGCAGCTTAGGTCCTCCGCTCGGACAGAAGCAGTTCTTC. The rearrangement links TRBV7-9 to TRBJ2-1; TRBD1 is a possible D gene (6 bases). This CDR3 region has 15 residues. CDR1 and CDR2 (germline): SEHNR, FQNEAQ (reference sequence). Trimming removed 1 base from V and 11 bases from J, with 18 bases in between.

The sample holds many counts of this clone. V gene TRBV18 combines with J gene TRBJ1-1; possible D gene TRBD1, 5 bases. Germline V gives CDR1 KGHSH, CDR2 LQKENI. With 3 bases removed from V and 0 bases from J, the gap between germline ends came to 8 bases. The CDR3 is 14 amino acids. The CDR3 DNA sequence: TGTGCCAGCTCACCGGGGGAAATGAACACTGAAGCTTTCTTT. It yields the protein CASSPGEMNTEAFF.

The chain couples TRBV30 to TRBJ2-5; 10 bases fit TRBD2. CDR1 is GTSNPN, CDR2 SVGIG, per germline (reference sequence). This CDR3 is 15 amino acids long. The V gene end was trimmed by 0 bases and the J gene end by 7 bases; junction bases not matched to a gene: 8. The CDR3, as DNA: TGTGCCTGGAGTGTACGGCTAGCGGGGGTTATGACCCAGTACTTC. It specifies CAWSVRLAGVMTQYF.

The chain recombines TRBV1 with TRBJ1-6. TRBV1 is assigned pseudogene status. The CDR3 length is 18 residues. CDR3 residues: CTSSQDRCRSSYNSPLHF. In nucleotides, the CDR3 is TGCACCAGCAGCCAAGATAGATGTAGGAGCTCCTATAATTCACCCCTCCACTTT.

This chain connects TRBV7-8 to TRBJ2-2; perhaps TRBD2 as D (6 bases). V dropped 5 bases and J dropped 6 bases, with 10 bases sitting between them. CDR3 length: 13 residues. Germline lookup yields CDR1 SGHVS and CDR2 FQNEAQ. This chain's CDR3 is CASSPGTPGELFF. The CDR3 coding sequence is TGTGCCAGCAGCCCCGGGACTCCCGGGGAGCTGTTTTTT.

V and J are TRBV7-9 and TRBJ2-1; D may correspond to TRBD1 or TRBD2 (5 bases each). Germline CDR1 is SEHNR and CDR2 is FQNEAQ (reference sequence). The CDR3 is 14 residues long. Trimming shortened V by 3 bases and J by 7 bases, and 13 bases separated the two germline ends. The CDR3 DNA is TGTGCCAGCAGCTTCCTTGAGGGGCGGAATGAGCAGTTCTTC. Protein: CASSFLEGRNEQFF.

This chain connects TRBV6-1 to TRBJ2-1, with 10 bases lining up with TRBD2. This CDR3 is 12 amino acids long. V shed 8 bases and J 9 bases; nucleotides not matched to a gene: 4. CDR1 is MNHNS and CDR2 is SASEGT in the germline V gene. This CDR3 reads CASASGRREQFF. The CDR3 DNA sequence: TGTGCCAGCGCTAGCGGGAGACGTGAGCAGTTCTTC.